Sequencing of this T cell receptor beta chain was carried out in a study of T cell responses to AZD1222 COVID-19 vaccine. Per the germline V gene, CDR1 is MNHNS and CDR2 is SASEGT. The CDR3 is 15 residues long. V was clipped by 2 bases and J by 5 bases; unmatched bases: 8. Data came from immunoSEQ multiplex PCR; TCRdb stores just in-frame clones and leaves some out. The sample shows around 130,000 clones, around nine tenths of them seen only once. The sample here was peripheral blood, taken 28 days after the second dose of the MenACWY control vaccine. The gene calls are TRBV6-1 and TRBJ1-1; 7 bases align to TRBD1. The receptor was derived from an adult who received the MenACWY meningococcal vaccine as a control. This CDR3 reads CASSESRQGLTEAFF. DNA of the CDR3: TGTGCCAGCAGTGAATCCCGACAGGGATTGACTGAAGCTTTCTTT.